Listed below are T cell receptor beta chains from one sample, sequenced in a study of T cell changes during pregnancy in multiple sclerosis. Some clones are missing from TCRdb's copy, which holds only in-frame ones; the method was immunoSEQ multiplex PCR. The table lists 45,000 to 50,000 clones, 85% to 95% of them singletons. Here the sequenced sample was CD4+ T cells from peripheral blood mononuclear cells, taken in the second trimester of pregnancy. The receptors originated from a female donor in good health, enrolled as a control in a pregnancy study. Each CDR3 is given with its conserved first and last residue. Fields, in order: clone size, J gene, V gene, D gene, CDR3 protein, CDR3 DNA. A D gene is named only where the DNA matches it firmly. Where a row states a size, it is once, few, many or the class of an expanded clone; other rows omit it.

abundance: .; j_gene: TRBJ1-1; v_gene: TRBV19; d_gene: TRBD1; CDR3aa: CASTLRTGGQNTEAFF; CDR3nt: TGTGCCAGTACCCTTCGGACAGGGGGGCAGAACACTGAAGCTTTCTTT
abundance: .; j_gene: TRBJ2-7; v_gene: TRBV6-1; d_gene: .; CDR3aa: CASSVFFAGAYEQYF; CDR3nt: TGTGCCAGCAGTGTGTTCTTTGCAGGGGCGTACGAGCAGTACTTC
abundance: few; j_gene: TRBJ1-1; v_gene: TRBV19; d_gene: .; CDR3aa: CASSREVNTEAFF; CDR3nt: TGTGCCAGTAGCCGCGAGGTGAACACTGAAGCTTTCTTT
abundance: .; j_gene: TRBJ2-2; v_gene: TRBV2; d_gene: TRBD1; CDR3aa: CASKSGQGTTGELFF; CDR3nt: TGTGCCAGCAAGTCGGGACAGGGTACCACCGGGGAGCTGTTTTTT
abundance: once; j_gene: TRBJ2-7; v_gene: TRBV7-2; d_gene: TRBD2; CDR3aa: CASNKAGTNYEQYF; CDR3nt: TGTGCCAGCAACAAAGCGGGGACTAACTACGAGCAGTACTTC
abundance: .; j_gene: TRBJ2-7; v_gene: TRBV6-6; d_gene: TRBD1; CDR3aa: CASSYSGTENF; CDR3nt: TGTGCCAGCAGTTATTCCGGGACAGAGAACTTC
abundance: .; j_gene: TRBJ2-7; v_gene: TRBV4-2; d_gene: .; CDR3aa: CASSQGRDPLSEQYF; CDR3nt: TGTGCCAGCAGCCAAGGCCGGGATCCCCTGAGCGAGCAGTACTTC
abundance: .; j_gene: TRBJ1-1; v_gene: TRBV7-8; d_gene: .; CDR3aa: CASNDGGAPEAFF; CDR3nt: TGTGCCAGCAACGACGGGGGGGCCCCTGAAGCTTTCTTT
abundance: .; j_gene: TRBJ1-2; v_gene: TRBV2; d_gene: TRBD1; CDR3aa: CASSLSGTGSRMGYGYTF; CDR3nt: TGTGCCAGCAGTCTCTCCGGGACAGGGAGTCGAATGGGCTATGGCTACACCTTC
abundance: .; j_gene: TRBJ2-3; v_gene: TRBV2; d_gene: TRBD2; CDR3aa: CASGLGGGLDTQYF; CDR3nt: TGTGCCAGCGGGTTAGGCGGGGGTTTGGATACGCAGTATTTT
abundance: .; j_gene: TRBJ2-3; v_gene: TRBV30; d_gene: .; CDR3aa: CAWSVLARVGSTDTQYF; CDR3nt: TGTGCCTGGAGTGTACTGGCGAGGGTCGGTAGCACAGATACGCAGTATTTT
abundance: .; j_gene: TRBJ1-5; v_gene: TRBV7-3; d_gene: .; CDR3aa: CASSFSSNQPQHF; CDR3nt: TGTGCCAGCAGCTTCTCTAGCAATCAGCCCCAGCATTTT
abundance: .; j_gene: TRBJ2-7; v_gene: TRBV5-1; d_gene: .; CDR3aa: CASSSKDSTSSYEQYF; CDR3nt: TGCGCCAGCAGCTCAAAGGACAGTACGAGCTCCTACGAGCAGTACTTC
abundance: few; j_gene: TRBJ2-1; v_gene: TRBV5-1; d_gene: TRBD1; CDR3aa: CASSLLRGTGRVDEQFF; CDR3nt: TGCGCCAGCAGCTTACTAAGAGGGACAGGGAGGGTCGATGAGCAGTTCTTC
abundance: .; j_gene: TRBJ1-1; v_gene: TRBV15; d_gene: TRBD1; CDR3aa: CATTDREEESEAFF; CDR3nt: TGTGCCACCACCGACAGGGAGGAAGAATCTGAAGCTTTCTTT
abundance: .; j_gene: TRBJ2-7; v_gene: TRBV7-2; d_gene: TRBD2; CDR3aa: CASSPRTSAFYEQYF; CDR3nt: TGTGCCAGCAGCCCCCGGACTAGCGCATTCTACGAGCAGTACTTC
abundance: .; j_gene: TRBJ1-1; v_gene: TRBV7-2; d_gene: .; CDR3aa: CASSLGAMNTEAFF; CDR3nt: TGTGCCAGCAGCTTAGGAGCTATGAACACTGAAGCTTTCTTT
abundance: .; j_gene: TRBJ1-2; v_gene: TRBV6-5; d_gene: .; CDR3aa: CASTAGLANYGYTF; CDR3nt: TGTGCCAGCACCGCCGGGTTAGCTAACTATGGCTACACCTTC
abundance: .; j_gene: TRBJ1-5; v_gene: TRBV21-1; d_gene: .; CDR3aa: CASRPQHF; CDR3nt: TGTGCTTCGCGGCCCCAGCATTTT
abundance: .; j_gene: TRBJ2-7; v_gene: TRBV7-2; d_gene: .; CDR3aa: CASSRSGTGDEQYF; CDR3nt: TGTGCCAGCAGCCGAAGCGGGACAGGTGACGAGCAGTACTTC
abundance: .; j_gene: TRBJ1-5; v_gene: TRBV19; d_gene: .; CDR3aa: CASSTGQGQPQHF; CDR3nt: TGTGCCAGTAGTACAGGGCAGGGTCAGCCCCAGCATTTT
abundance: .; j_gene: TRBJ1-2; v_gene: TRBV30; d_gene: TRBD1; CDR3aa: CAWSTGTGDHGYTF; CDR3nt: TGTGCCTGGAGCACCGGGACAGGGGATCATGGCTACACCTTC
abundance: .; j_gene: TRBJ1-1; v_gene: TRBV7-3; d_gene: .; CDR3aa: CASSLTPGTLEAFF; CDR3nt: TGTGCCAGCAGCTTAACCCCCGGGACTCTTGAAGCTTTCTTT
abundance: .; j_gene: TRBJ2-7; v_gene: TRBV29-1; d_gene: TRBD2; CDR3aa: CSVGLAGGIVHEQYF; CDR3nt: TGCAGCGTAGGACTAGCGGGGGGGATTGTTCACGAGCAGTACTTC
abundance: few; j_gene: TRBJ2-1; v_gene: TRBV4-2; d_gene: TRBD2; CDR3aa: CASSQDWGSGGPYNEQFF; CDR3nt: TGTGCCAGCAGCCAAGATTGGGGTAGCGGGGGGCCTTACAATGAGCAGTTCTTC
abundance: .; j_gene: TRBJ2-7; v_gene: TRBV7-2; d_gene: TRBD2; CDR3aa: CASSLRLAGGDSYEQYF; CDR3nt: TGTGCCAGCAGCTTAAGACTAGCGGGGGGAGACTCCTACGAGCAGTACTTC
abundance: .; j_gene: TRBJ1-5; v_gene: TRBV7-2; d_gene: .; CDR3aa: CASSRGRDINQPQHF; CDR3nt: TGTGCCAGCAGTCGAGGCCGGGACATCAATCAGCCCCAGCATTTT
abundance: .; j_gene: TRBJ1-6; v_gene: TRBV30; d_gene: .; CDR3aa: CAWSGRVAYNSPLHF; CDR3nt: TGTGCCTGGAGTGGCAGGGTAGCCTATAATTCACCCCTCCACTTT
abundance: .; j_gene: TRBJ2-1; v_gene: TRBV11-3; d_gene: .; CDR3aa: CASSTSRFNEQFF; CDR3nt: TGTGCCAGCAGTACGAGCCGATTCAATGAGCAGTTCTTC
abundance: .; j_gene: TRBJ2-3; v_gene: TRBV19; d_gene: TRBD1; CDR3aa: CASSLDRGRADTQYF; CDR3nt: TGTGCCAGTAGTCTGGACAGGGGGCGCGCAGATACGCAGTATTTT
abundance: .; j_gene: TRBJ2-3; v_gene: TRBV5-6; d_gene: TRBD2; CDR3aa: CASSPGTSGTDTQYF; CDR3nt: TGTGCCAGCAGCCCCGGGACTAGCGGCACAGATACGCAGTATTTT
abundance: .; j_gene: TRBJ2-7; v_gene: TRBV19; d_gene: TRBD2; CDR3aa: CASSITPGASGGEQYF; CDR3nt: TGTGCCAGTAGTATTACCCCCGGGGCTAGCGGGGGCGAGCAGTACTTC
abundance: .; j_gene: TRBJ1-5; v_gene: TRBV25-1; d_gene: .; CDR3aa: CASSEGGTQPQHF; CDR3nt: TGTGCCAGCAGTGAAGGAGGGACTCAGCCCCAGCATTTT
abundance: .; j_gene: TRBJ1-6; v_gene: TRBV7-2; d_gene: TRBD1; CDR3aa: CASSLARQGVTYNSPLHF; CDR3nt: TGTGCCAGCAGCTTAGCGCGCCAGGGGGTCACCTATAATTCACCCCTCCACTTT
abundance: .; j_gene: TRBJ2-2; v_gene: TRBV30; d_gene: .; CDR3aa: CAWTRRQLYTGELFF; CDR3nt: TGTGCCTGGACAAGGAGACAGTTATACACCGGGGAGCTGTTTTTT